Detailed here is one TCR beta chain. Germline values: CDR1 LGHDT, CDR2 YNNKEL (reference sequence). CDR3 length equals 13 residues. With 0 bases removed from V and 6 bases from J, the gap between germline ends came to 9 bases. Measured with immunoSEQ multiplex PCR; TCRdb has only the in-frame clones, and not every one. Of roughly 68,000 clones in the sample, about 85% are singletons; the top ten hold 3.4%. This record comes from a study of blood T cell repertoires in COVID-19. The sequencing sample was made of peripheral blood. This chain joins TRBV3-1 (or the pseudogene TRBV3-2) and TRBJ2-7; unclear D gene. The origin of this receptor is a woman aged 45-60 years with COVID-19, enrolled during active disease. Here the CDR3 reads CASSQDRLTEQYF. The CDR3 bases are TGTGCCAGCAGCCAAGACAGATTAACCGAGCAGTACTTC.